Sequencing of this T cell receptor beta chain was carried out in a study of T cell repertoires in cytomegalovirus infection. TCRdb called the reads again in MiXCR, with one record for every CDR3 protein. The repertoire includes 900,000 to 950,000 distinct CDR3 sequences, roughly 30% of them detected once, and over 12% sits in the top ten. The CDR3 consists of 15 residues. Trimming removed 6 bases at V and 3 bases at J, with 14 bases between. Germline V gives CDR1 MNHEY, CDR2 SMNVEV (reference sequence). In regard to this clonotype: The antigen remains unidentified.

The specimen comprised cultured CD8+ T cells from PBMCs, sampled from culture after CMV antigen stimulation. The receptor was derived from a human donor in good health (CMV status not recorded). Some clones in this sample may be carry-over from other donors' samples. The chain couples TRBV27 to TRBJ1-4; D ambiguous. The chain's CDR3 is CASSLWAGSNEKLFF. The CDR3 DNA follows: TGTGCCAGCAGCCTCTGGGCAGGTTCTAATGAAAAACTGTTTTTT.